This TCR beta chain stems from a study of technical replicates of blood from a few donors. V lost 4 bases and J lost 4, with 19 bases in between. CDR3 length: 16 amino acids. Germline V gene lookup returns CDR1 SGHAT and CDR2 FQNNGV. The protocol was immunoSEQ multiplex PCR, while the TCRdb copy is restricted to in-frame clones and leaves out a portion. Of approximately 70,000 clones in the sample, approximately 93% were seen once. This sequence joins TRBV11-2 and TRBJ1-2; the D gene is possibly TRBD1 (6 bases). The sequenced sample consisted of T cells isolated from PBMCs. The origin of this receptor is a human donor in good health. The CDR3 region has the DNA TGTGCCAGCAGCTCCTCTTCGACAGGCGGGGGCTATGGCTACACCTTC. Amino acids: CASSSSSTGGGYGYTF. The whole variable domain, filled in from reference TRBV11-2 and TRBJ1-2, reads EAGVAQSPRYKIIEKRQSVAFWCNPISGHATLYWYQQILGQGPKLLIQFQNNGVVDDSQLPKDRFSAERLKGVDSTLKIQPAKLEDSAVYLCASSSSSTGGGYGYTFGSGTRLTVV.